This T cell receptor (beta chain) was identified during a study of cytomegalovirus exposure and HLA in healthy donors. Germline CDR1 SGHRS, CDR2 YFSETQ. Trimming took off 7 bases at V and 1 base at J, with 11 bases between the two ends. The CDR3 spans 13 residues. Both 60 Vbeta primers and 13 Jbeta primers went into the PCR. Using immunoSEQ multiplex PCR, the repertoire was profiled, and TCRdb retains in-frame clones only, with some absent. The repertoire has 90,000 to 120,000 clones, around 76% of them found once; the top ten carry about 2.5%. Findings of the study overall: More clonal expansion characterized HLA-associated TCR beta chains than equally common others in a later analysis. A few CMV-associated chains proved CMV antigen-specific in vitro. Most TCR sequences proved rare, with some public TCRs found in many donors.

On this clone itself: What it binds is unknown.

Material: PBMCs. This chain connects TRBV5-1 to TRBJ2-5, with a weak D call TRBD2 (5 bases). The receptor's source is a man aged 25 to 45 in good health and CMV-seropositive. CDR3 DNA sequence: TGCGCCAGCGCCCGGGGTCTCCAAGAGACCCAGTACTTC. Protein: CASARGLQETQYF.